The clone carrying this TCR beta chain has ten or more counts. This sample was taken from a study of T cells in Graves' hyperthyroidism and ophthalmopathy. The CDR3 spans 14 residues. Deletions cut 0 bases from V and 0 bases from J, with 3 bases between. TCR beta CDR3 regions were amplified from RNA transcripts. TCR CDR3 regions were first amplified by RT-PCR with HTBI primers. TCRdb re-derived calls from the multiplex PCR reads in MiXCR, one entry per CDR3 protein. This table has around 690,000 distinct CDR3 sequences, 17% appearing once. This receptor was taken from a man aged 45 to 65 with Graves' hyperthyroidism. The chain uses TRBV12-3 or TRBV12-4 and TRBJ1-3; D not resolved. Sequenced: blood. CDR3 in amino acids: CASSLASSGNTIYF. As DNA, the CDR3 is TGTGCCAGCAGTTTAGCTTCCTCTGGAAACACCATATATTTT.